This T cell receptor beta chain was captured by sequencing in a study of T cells in Graves' hyperthyroidism and ophthalmopathy. The CDR3 extends over 13 amino acids. V dropped 8 bases and J dropped 1 base, with 11 bases sitting between them. CDR1 MNHEY and CDR2 SMNVEV come from the germline V gene (reference sequence). In its sample, this clonotype was seen many times. Authors of the study amplified TCR beta CDR3 regions from RNA transcripts. The HTBI primer set served for first-round RT-PCR of the TCR CDR3. TCRdb reanalysed the multiplex PCR reads using MiXCR and keeps one entry per CDR3 protein. The sample includes about 360,000 distinct CDR3 sequences, approximately 14% of them seen just once.

The chain carries TRBV27 and TRBJ1-1; D uncertain. This clonotype was sampled from a woman under 30 with Graves' hyperthyroidism that later progressed to Graves' ophthalmopathy. Input material: blood. CDR3: CASGSGPNTEAFF. The CDR3 region has the DNA TGTGCCAGCGGCTCAGGACCGAACACTGAAGCTTTCTTT.